The rows below give T cell receptor beta chains drawn from one sample of a study of Tregs in tolerant kidney transplant recipients. The repertoire was sequenced with immunoSEQ multiplex PCR; TCRdb's copy has only in-frame clones and lacks some. Altogether approximately 8,600 clones are present, under 55% being singletons, with the ten largest covering 5.4%. No cognate antigen is known for these TCRs. The specimen was CD4+ T cells from blood cultured with allogeneic cells. The receptors stem from a human donor in good health. CDR3s include the opening cysteine and the closing phenylalanine or tryptophan. A D gene is named only where the DNA matches it firmly. Expanded clones get a size class; other rows say once, few or many, or leave the size out.

CDR3aa: CASSLSVMNTEAFF
CDR3nt: TGTGCCAGCAGCCTAAGCGTTATGAACACTGAAGCTTTCTTT
abundance: -
v_gene: TRBV5-4
d_gene: -
j_gene: TRBJ1-1

CDR3aa: CASTARGSSYEQYF
CDR3nt: TGTGCCAGCACTGCCCGCGGGAGCTCCTACGAGCAGTACTTC
abundance: -
v_gene: TRBV9
d_gene: TRBD2
j_gene: TRBJ2-7

CDR3aa: CASTPIGGGRGTEAFF
CDR3nt: TGTGCCAGTACCCCTATAGGCGGGGGGCGAGGCACTGAAGCTTTCTTT
abundance: medium-sized
v_gene: TRBV19
d_gene: -
j_gene: TRBJ1-1

CDR3aa: CASSLESGSFTQYF
CDR3nt: TGTGCCAGCAGCTTAGAGTCCGGGAGTTTTACGCAGTATTTT
abundance: -
v_gene: TRBV7-2
d_gene: -
j_gene: TRBJ2-3

CDR3aa: CASSVEGELFF
CDR3nt: TGTGCCAGCAGCGTAGAGGGGGAGCTGTTTTTT
abundance: -
v_gene: TRBV9
d_gene: -
j_gene: TRBJ2-2

CDR3aa: CASSARGLIATEAFF
CDR3nt: TGTGCCAGCAGCGCACGGGGGCTTATTGCCACTGAAGCTTTCTTT
abundance: -
v_gene: TRBV5-3
d_gene: -
j_gene: TRBJ1-1

CDR3aa: CSGQGGRGKTEAFF
CDR3nt: TGCAGCGGGCAGGGGGGACGCGGCAAAACTGAAGCTTTCTTT
abundance: -
v_gene: TRBV29-1
d_gene: TRBD1
j_gene: TRBJ1-1

CDR3aa: CASRGGKYYEQYF
CDR3nt: TGTGCCAGCAGAGGGGGCAAGTACTACGAGCAGTACTTC
abundance: -
v_gene: TRBV6-5
d_gene: TRBD1
j_gene: TRBJ2-7

CDR3aa: CASSVGAREKLFF
CDR3nt: TGTGCCAGCAGCGTAGGGGCGCGGGAAAAACTGTTTTTT
abundance: many
v_gene: TRBV9
d_gene: -
j_gene: TRBJ1-4

CDR3aa: CASSMGGQGDEQYF
CDR3nt: TGTGCCAGTAGTATGGGCGGGCAGGGGGACGAGCAGTACTTC
abundance: -
v_gene: TRBV19
d_gene: TRBD1
j_gene: TRBJ2-7

CDR3aa: CASSPGRLSYNEQFF
CDR3nt: TGTGCCAGCAGCCCGGGACGGCTGTCCTACAATGAGCAGTTCTTC
abundance: -
v_gene: TRBV7-9
d_gene: -
j_gene: TRBJ2-1

CDR3aa: CASMHPSGRSYEQYF
CDR3nt: TGTGCCAGCATGCACCCTTCCGGCCGCTCCTACGAGCAGTACTTC
abundance: -
v_gene: TRBV6-1
d_gene: -
j_gene: TRBJ2-7

CDR3aa: CASRSGNSRETQYF
CDR3nt: TGTGCCAGCAGAAGTGGAAACTCTCGAGAGACCCAGTACTTC
abundance: large
v_gene: TRBV5-4
d_gene: -
j_gene: TRBJ2-5

CDR3aa: CAISESGRGGNQPQHF
CDR3nt: TGTGCCATCAGTGAGTCGGGCAGGGGCGGCAATCAGCCCCAGCATTTT
abundance: -
v_gene: TRBV6-1
d_gene: -
j_gene: TRBJ1-5

CDR3aa: CSVEELGLAGKTGELFF
CDR3nt: TGCAGCGTTGAAGAGCTGGGACTAGCGGGTAAAACCGGGGAGCTGTTTTTT
abundance: few
v_gene: TRBV29-1
d_gene: TRBD2
j_gene: TRBJ2-2

CDR3aa: CASSPMGGRETQYF
CDR3nt: TGTGCCAGCTCACCGATGGGGGGGAGAGAGACCCAGTACTTC
abundance: -
v_gene: TRBV18
d_gene: TRBD2
j_gene: TRBJ2-5

CDR3aa: CASVPGVGETQYF
CDR3nt: TGTGCTAGTGTTCCCGGAGTTGGGGAGACCCAGTACTTC
abundance: -
v_gene: TRBV12-5
d_gene: -
j_gene: TRBJ2-5

CDR3aa: CASSLVGSDGYTF
CDR3nt: TGTGCCAGCAGCTTGGTCGGCTCCGATGGCTACACCTTC
abundance: -
v_gene: TRBV11-2
d_gene: -
j_gene: TRBJ1-2

CDR3aa: CASSYSRGNEQFF
CDR3nt: TGTGCCAGCAGTTACTCTAGGGGAAATGAGCAGTTCTTC
abundance: -
v_gene: TRBV6-6
d_gene: -
j_gene: TRBJ2-1

CDR3aa: CASRPGQFQETQYF
CDR3nt: TGTGCCAGCAGGCCCGGACAGTTCCAAGAGACCCAGTACTTC
abundance: -
v_gene: TRBV27
d_gene: -
j_gene: TRBJ2-5

CDR3aa: CASSYRQGLTDTQYF
CDR3nt: TGTGCCAGCAGTTACCGACAGGGCCTCACAGATACGCAGTATTTT
abundance: -
v_gene: TRBV5-6
d_gene: TRBD1
j_gene: TRBJ2-3

CDR3aa: CATSGLGSADTQYF
CDR3nt: TGTGCCACCAGCGGACTAGGGTCGGCAGATACGCAGTATTTT
abundance: few
v_gene: TRBV15
d_gene: TRBD2
j_gene: TRBJ2-3

CDR3aa: CASSSAAGGRGEQFF
CDR3nt: TGTGCCAGCAGTTCGGCGGCGGGAGGGCGGGGTGAGCAGTTCTTC
abundance: -
v_gene: TRBV27
d_gene: TRBD2
j_gene: TRBJ2-1

CDR3aa: CASSKEGGGTEAFF
CDR3nt: TGCGCCAGCAGCAAGGAGGGGGGCGGGACAGAAGCTTTCTTT
abundance: few
v_gene: TRBV5-1
d_gene: -
j_gene: TRBJ1-1

CDR3aa: CASSLGPRVSGTDTQYF
CDR3nt: TGTGCCAGCAGCTTAGGGCCCCGGGTGTCGGGCACAGATACGCAGTATTTT
abundance: -
v_gene: TRBV7-2
d_gene: -
j_gene: TRBJ2-3

CDR3aa: CASSLVGLAVYEQYF
CDR3nt: TGTGCCAGCAGCTTAGTTGGTCTAGCGGTTTACGAGCAGTACTTC
abundance: few
v_gene: TRBV7-2
d_gene: TRBD2
j_gene: TRBJ2-7

CDR3aa: CASSQDRGQGYGYTF
CDR3nt: TGTGCCAGCAGCCAAGATCGAGGACAGGGGTATGGCTACACCTTC
abundance: medium-sized
v_gene: TRBV4-2
d_gene: TRBD1
j_gene: TRBJ1-2

CDR3aa: CASRHRDRESHGYTF
CDR3nt: TGTGCCAGCAGACATAGGGACAGGGAATCCCATGGCTACACCTTC
abundance: medium-sized
v_gene: TRBV5-4
d_gene: TRBD1
j_gene: TRBJ1-2

CDR3aa: CASSITGTLGNTIYF
CDR3nt: TGTGCCAGCAGCATTACCGGGACACTGGGAAACACCATATATTTT
abundance: -
v_gene: TRBV7-2
d_gene: -
j_gene: TRBJ1-3

CDR3aa: CASSPDRNSPLHF
CDR3nt: TGTGCCAGCAGTCCGGACAGGAATTCACCCCTCCACTTT
abundance: few
v_gene: TRBV7-3
d_gene: TRBD1
j_gene: TRBJ1-6

CDR3aa: CASGTGTSGNYNEQFF
CDR3nt: TGTGCCAGCGGTACCGGGACTAGCGGGAACTACAATGAGCAGTTCTTC
abundance: medium-sized
v_gene: TRBV11-1
d_gene: TRBD2
j_gene: TRBJ2-1

CDR3aa: CASGRGGYEQYF
CDR3nt: TGTGCCAGCGGGCGGGGGGGCTACGAGCAGTACTTC
abundance: -
v_gene: TRBV6-5
d_gene: TRBD2
j_gene: TRBJ2-7

CDR3aa: CASSLGGHTTNEKLFF
CDR3nt: TGTGCCAGCAGCTTAGGCGGACACACAACTAATGAAAAACTGTTTTTT
abundance: -
v_gene: TRBV7-2
d_gene: -
j_gene: TRBJ1-4

CDR3aa: CASSELAGMKTQYF
CDR3nt: TGTGCCAGCAGTGAATTGGCAGGGATGAAGACCCAGTACTTC
abundance: -
v_gene: TRBV2
d_gene: -
j_gene: TRBJ2-5

CDR3aa: CASSYSVSDLTIYF
CDR3nt: TGTGCCAGCAGTTACTCGGTTTCGGACCTCACCATATATTTT
abundance: once
v_gene: TRBV6-5
d_gene: -
j_gene: TRBJ1-3

CDR3aa: CASSPRRRANNEQFF
CDR3nt: TGTGCCAGCAGCCCGAGACGGCGGGCCAACAATGAGCAGTTCTTC
abundance: -
v_gene: TRBV7-2
d_gene: -
j_gene: TRBJ2-1

CDR3aa: CASSQRTGMNEQFF
CDR3nt: TGCGCCAGCAGCCAACGGACAGGGATGAATGAGCAGTTCTTC
abundance: -
v_gene: TRBV5-8
d_gene: TRBD1
j_gene: TRBJ2-1

CDR3aa: CASSVVPQHTDTQYF
CDR3nt: TGTGCCAGCAGCGTAGTCCCTCAGCACACAGATACGCAGTATTTT
abundance: -
v_gene: TRBV9
d_gene: -
j_gene: TRBJ2-3

CDR3aa: CASSSRDGNYGYTF
CDR3nt: TGTGCCAGCAGTTCCCGGGACGGTAACTATGGCTACACCTTC
abundance: medium-sized
v_gene: TRBV28
d_gene: -
j_gene: TRBJ1-2

CDR3aa: CASSRPGQRNEQYF
CDR3nt: TGCGCCAGCAGCCGGCCGGGACAGAGGAACGAGCAGTACTTC
abundance: -
v_gene: TRBV4-1
d_gene: TRBD1
j_gene: TRBJ2-7

CDR3aa: CASSESCTVSEAFF
CDR3nt: TGCGCCAGCAGTGAGTCGTGTACCGTGAGCGAAGCTTTCTTT
abundance: few
v_gene: TRBV10-1
d_gene: -
j_gene: TRBJ1-1

CDR3aa: CASSRQGGNTEAFF
CDR3nt: TGTGCCAGCAGCCGCCAGGGAGGGAACACTGAAGCTTTCTTT
abundance: -
v_gene: TRBV6-5
d_gene: -
j_gene: TRBJ1-1

CDR3aa: CASSVRPSSQSRANVLTF
CDR3nt: TGTGCCAGCAGCGTCCGTCCTTCATCACAAAGTCGGGCCAACGTCCTGACTTTC
abundance: -
v_gene: TRBV7-4
d_gene: -
j_gene: TRBJ2-6

CDR3aa: CASSLQEGLGGYTF
CDR3nt: TGTGCCAGCAGTCTTCAGGAGGGACTCGGGGGCTACACCTTC
abundance: medium-sized
v_gene: TRBV2
d_gene: -
j_gene: TRBJ1-2

CDR3aa: CASSLAPGQGSPLHF
CDR3nt: TGTGCCAGCAGCTTAGCACCGGGACAGGGTTCACCCCTCCACTTT
abundance: -
v_gene: TRBV7-2
d_gene: TRBD1
j_gene: TRBJ1-6

CDR3aa: CASSAGGTGNYEQYF
CDR3nt: TGTGCCAGTAGTGCCGGCGGGACAGGTAACTACGAGCAGTACTTC
abundance: -
v_gene: TRBV30
d_gene: TRBD1
j_gene: TRBJ2-7

CDR3aa: CASASRSKYEQYF
CDR3nt: TGTGCCAGCGCAAGCAGGTCCAAATACGAGCAGTACTTC
abundance: -
v_gene: TRBV2
d_gene: -
j_gene: TRBJ2-7

CDR3aa: CASSDYRGGGELFF
CDR3nt: TGTGCCAGCTCGGACTACAGGGGCGGTGGGGAGCTGTTTTTT
abundance: -
v_gene: TRBV18
d_gene: -
j_gene: TRBJ2-2

CDR3aa: CASGSPAGVGPYNEQFF
CDR3nt: TGTGCCAGCGGATCACCTGCGGGAGTTGGCCCCTACAATGAGCAGTTCTTC
abundance: -
v_gene: TRBV7-2
d_gene: TRBD2
j_gene: TRBJ2-1

CDR3aa: CASKRAPDTEAFF
CDR3nt: TGTGCCAGCAAGAGGGCGCCTGACACTGAAGCTTTCTTT
abundance: -
v_gene: TRBV6-5
d_gene: -
j_gene: TRBJ1-1

CDR3aa: CASSLGQRYYEQYF
CDR3nt: TGTGCCAGCAGCTTGGGACAGCGGTACTACGAGCAGTACTTC
abundance: -
v_gene: TRBV11-3
d_gene: TRBD1
j_gene: TRBJ2-7

CDR3aa: CASSGLRTGIYEQYF
CDR3nt: TGTGCCAGCAGTGGCCTCAGGACAGGGATCTACGAGCAGTACTTC
abundance: few
v_gene: TRBV6-1
d_gene: TRBD1
j_gene: TRBJ2-7

CDR3aa: CASSAYGATDTQYF
CDR3nt: TGCGCCAGCAGTGCCTACGGGGCAACAGATACGCAGTATTTT
abundance: -
v_gene: TRBV10-2
d_gene: -
j_gene: TRBJ2-3

CDR3aa: CASSLSGLTLSTQYF
CDR3nt: TGTGCCAGCAGCTTAAGCGGGCTTACCCTTAGTACGCAGTATTTT
abundance: -
v_gene: TRBV7-9
d_gene: -
j_gene: TRBJ2-3